Each of the 10 T cell receptor beta chains below was sequenced from the same sample in a study of cytomegalovirus exposure and HLA in healthy donors. TCRdb keeps only in-frame clones here, not all; method: immunoSEQ multiplex PCR. Among some 120,000 clones listed, under 90% were seen once. What was sequenced was PBMCs. The source is a man younger than 40 in good health and CMV-seronegative.

This rearrangement joins TRBV18 to TRBJ1-1; 7 bases are shared with TRBD1. The CDR3 covers 16 residues. CDR1 KGHSH and CDR2 LQKENI come from the germline V gene. V was pared by 2 bases and J by 3 bases, with 9 bases of the junction left unmatched. CDR3 DNA: TGTGCCAGCTCACCATGGACAGGCGCGAGGGACACTGAAGCTTTCTTT. Translation gives CASSPWTGARDTEAFF.

The chain recombines TRBV19 with TRBJ1-5, with a tentative D call TRBD1 (6 bases). CDR3 length equals 15 residues. V was trimmed by 1 base and J by 2 bases, leaving 9 bases between them. The germline V gene has CDR1 LNHDA and CDR2 SQIVND (reference sequence). The DNA for the CDR3 is TGTGCCAGTAGTATAGCGAGACAGGGCAATCAGCCCCAGCATTTT. This translates into CASSIARQGNQPQHF.

This chain joins TRBV5-1 and TRBJ2-7; possibly TRBD1 for D (5 bases). With 3 bases removed from V and 0 bases from J, the gap between germline ends came to 13 bases. The CDR3 covers 15 residues. Germline values: CDR1 SGHRS, CDR2 YFSETQ. CDR3: CASSSPGPPSYEQYF. CDR3 DNA: TGCGCCAGCAGCTCCCCAGGGCCCCCCTCCTACGAGCAGTACTTC.

This chain connects TRBV7-3 to TRBJ2-3; D gene ambiguous. Looked up from germline, CDR1 is SGHTA and CDR2 is FQGTGA. This CDR3 is 9 amino acids long. Trimming took 11 bases from V and 6 from J, leaving 6 bases between them. The CDR3 DNA is TGTGCCGGAGAGGATACGCAGTATTTT. It translates to CAGEDTQYF.

V gene TRBV29-1 combines with J gene TRBJ2-1; 7 bases map to TRBD1. From germline, CDR1 is SQVTM and CDR2 ANQGSEA. The CDR3 is 12 residues long. V was clipped by 6 bases and J by 9 bases; unmatched bases: 8. Here the CDR3 DNA reads TGCAGCGTGAATAAACAGGGGTTTGAGCAGTTCTTC. As protein: CSVNKQGFEQFF.

The DNA of the CDR3 is TGTGCCAGTAGTATAGATCAGGGATGGAACACTGAAGCTTTCTTT. Protein: CASSIDQGWNTEAFF. V is TRBV19 and J is TRBJ1-1, with a possible D match to TRBD1 (5 bases). Germline assignment: CDR1 LNHDA and CDR2 SQIVND (reference sequence). V shed 0 bases and J shed 1 base, with 9 bases lying between them. The CDR3 has 15 amino acids.

This sequence joins TRBV5-6 and TRBJ2-3; D unresolved. The CDR3 spans 13 residues. Trimming pared 3 bases from V and 1 base from J, leaving 6 bases between. The V gene's germline CDR1 is SGHDT and CDR2 YYEEEE. This CDR3 is CASSSIGTDTQYF. The CDR3 DNA follows: TGTGCCAGCAGCTCTATCGGCACAGATACGCAGTATTTT.

J is TRBJ2-3 and V is TRBV7-9; 7 nucleotides line up with TRBD2. Germline values: CDR1 SEHNR, CDR2 FQNEAQ (reference sequence). This CDR3 is built from 19 residues. With V trimmed by 4 bases and J by 1 base, 17 bases remained unmatched. The CDR3 DNA follows: TGTGCCAGCAGCTACCTGCTCGGGGGGAATCCTAGCGGCACAGATACGCAGTATTTT. This translates into CASSYLLGGNPSGTDTQYF. Filled out from reference TRBV7-9 and TRBJ2-3, the complete variable domain reads DTGVSQNPRHKITKRGQNVTFRCDPISEHNRLYWYRQTLGQGPEFLTYFQNEAQLEKSRLLSDRFSAERPKGSFSTLEIQRTEQGDSAMYLCASSYLLGGNPSGTDTQYFGPGTRLTVL.

The V call is TRBV5-1, the J call TRBJ2-1, with D perhaps TRBD1 (6 bases). The CDR3 is made up of 17 amino acids. Germline V lookup: CDR1 SGHRS, CDR2 YFSETQ. The V gene lost 2 bases and the J gene lost 6 bases, with 21 bases spanning the gap. CDR3 nucleotides: TGCGCCAGCAGCTTTAGGACAGACACCACTGAGCCCAATGAGCAGTTCTTC. This sequence encodes CASSFRTDTTEPNEQFF.

This clone has only one observation. The sample carries other DNA sequences with the same CDR3. This rearrangement joins TRBV2 to TRBJ2-7; 9 positions agree with TRBD1. The V gene end was trimmed by 6 bases and the J gene end by 4 bases; junction bases not matched to a gene: 1. The CDR3 consists of 12 residues. The germline gives CDR1 SNHLY, CDR2 FYNNEI. CDR3: CASSGQGYEQYF. Written as DNA, the CDR3 is TGTGCCAGCAGCGGACAGGGGTACGAGCAGTACTTC.